The 27 T cell receptor beta chains listed next were all sequenced from one sample in a study of human T cells and chemical hapten exposure. Via MiXCR, TCRdb re-called the RACE reads, giving one row per CDR3 protein. Altogether some 81,000 distinct CDR3 sequences are present, 7.5% to 9.5% being singletons, with the ten largest covering roughly 1.6%. The time point: patch test 1, 2 weeks after DPC sensitization. Stated treatment: therapeutic diphenylcyclopropenone sensitization with weekly scalp DPC. The sequencing used whole blood, collected in connection with sensitization to the hapten diphenylcyclopropenone (DPC). These receptors all come from a woman aged 30 to 39 with alopecia areata. Some clones in this sample may be carry-over from other donors' samples.

The V gene is TRBV6-5, the J gene TRBJ1-5; D not resolved. The CDR3 is 13 amino acids. V dropped 2 bases and J dropped 4 bases, with 6 bases sitting between them. Looked up from germline, CDR1 is MNHEY and CDR2 is SVGAGI. CDR3: CASSYDTNQPQHF. Written as DNA, the CDR3 is TGTGCCAGCAGTTACGACACGAATCAGCCCCAGCATTTT.

This clonotype was counted ten times or more. The rearrangement joins TRBV12-3 or TRBV12-4 to TRBJ2-7, with 7 bases matching TRBD1. Germline trimming cut 5 bases from V and 4 bases from J; bases unmatched to any gene: 8. This CDR3 spans 14 amino acids. Here the CDR3 DNA reads TGTGCCAGCAGTCACACAGGGGAAAGGTACGAGCAGTACTTC. Translation gives CASSHTGERYEQYF.

This clonotype has more than one count but fewer than ten. The chain has TRBV28 and TRBJ1-5; TRBD1 matches 7 bases. The CDR3 spans 15 residues. The germline V gene encodes CDR1 MDHEN and CDR2 SYDVKM. V lost 6 bases to trimming and J lost 6 bases; unmatched junction nucleotides: 11. The CDR3 sequence: CASSSVDRDVQPQHF. In DNA, the CDR3 is TGTGCCAGCAGCTCGGTCGACAGGGACGTTCAGCCCCAGCATTTT.

Concerning this clonotype: Possible read error: a much larger clone is one base away. The chain links TRBV4-2 to TRBJ1-4, with 11 bases lining up with TRBD1. The CDR3 has 16 amino acids. Trimming cost V 0 bases and J 9 bases; bases outside gene matches: 6. The germline V gene has CDR1 LGHNA and CDR2 YNFKEQ. The CDR3 spells CASSQDRTGGVKKLFF. Written as DNA, the CDR3 is TGTGCCAGCAGCCAAGACCGGACAGGGGGCGTTAAAAAACTGTTTTTT.

Ten or more counts support this clonotype. The CDR3 sequence: CAWSETRVQPQHF. The CDR3 region has the DNA TGTGCCTGGAGCGAAACCAGGGTCCAGCCCCAGCATTTT. The V gene is TRBV30, the J gene TRBJ1-5, with TRBD1 as a possible D gene (5 bases). This CDR3 has 13 amino acids. V was clipped by 3 bases and J by 7 bases, with 13 bases between them. Germline loops: CDR1 GTSNPN, CDR2 SVGIG (reference sequence).

J is TRBJ1-2 and V is TRBV2; D is uncertain. Germline V lookup: CDR1 SNHLY, CDR2 FYNNEI. Deletions cut 6 bases from V and 4 bases from J, with 15 bases between. The CDR3 length is 14 residues. The CDR3 nucleotides read TGTGCCAGCAGGGGGAATACAGATACCTATGGCTACACCTTC. It yields the protein CASRGNTDTYGYTF.

This chain links TRBV7-9 with TRBJ2-3; D uncertain. The V gene's germline CDR1 is SEHNR and CDR2 FQNEAQ (reference sequence). CDR3 length: 15 residues. V dropped 1 base and J dropped 4 bases, with 12 bases sitting between them. The CDR3, as DNA: TGTGCCAGCAGCTTAGAGTCCAACCTGGCAGATACGCAGTATTTT. Translating it yields CASSLESNLADTQYF.

The rearrangement links TRBV12-3 or TRBV12-4 to TRBJ2-1; 10 positions match TRBD2. The ends lost 7 bases at V and 12 bases at J; junction bases unmatched: 12. The CDR3 is made up of 14 amino acids. The CDR3 nucleotides read TGTGCCAGCAACCCTCTAGCGGGAGCACGCTCGCAGTTCTTC. This codes for CASNPLAGARSQFF.

A few counts support this clonotype. This chain joins TRBV10-3 and TRBJ1-6, with TRBD1 identical over 10 bases. The CDR3 extends over 17 amino acids. With 0 bases clipped from V and 7 bases from J, the junction kept 6 bases outside the gene matches. Germline V gene sequence: CDR1 ENHRY, CDR2 SYGVKD. CDR3 loop: CAISESWGTGANSPLHF. CDR3 DNA sequence: TGTGCCATCAGTGAGTCGTGGGGGACAGGGGCCAATTCACCCCTCCACTTT.

This clonotype was detected only a few times. This chain connects TRBV12-3 or TRBV12-4 to TRBJ2-1; TRBD2 matches at 14 bases. J lost 5 bases, V lost 6 bases, and 9 bases had no gene match. There are 17 residues in the CDR3. The CDR3 DNA reads TGTGCCAGCAGCCCACAACCGGGACTAGCGGGGGACAATGAGCAGTTCTTC. Protein product: CASSPQPGLAGDNEQFF.

This clonotype appeared a few times. The chain couples TRBV5-5 to TRBJ2-5; D is unresolved. This CDR3 contains 14 residues. With 4 bases removed from V and 1 base from J, the gap between germline ends came to 11 bases. Germline V CDR1 and CDR2: SGHKS, YYEKEE (reference sequence). For the CDR3, the DNA is TGTGCCAGCAGCACCTCTAGAGTCCAAGAGACCCAGTACTTC. Its translation: CASSTSRVQETQYF.

This clonotype was seen only a few times. The J gene is TRBJ1-2, the V gene TRBV30; no definite D call. Germline-derived CDR1 and CDR2 are GTSNPN and SVGIG (reference sequence). The CDR3 has 13 residues. V lost 0 bases and J 1 base, leaving 6 bases between the germline ends. The CDR3 sequence is CAWSVDGNYGYTF. The CDR3 nucleotides read TGTGCCTGGAGTGTAGACGGTAACTATGGCTACACCTTC.

The V call is TRBV4-2, the J call TRBJ2-3; D perhaps matches TRBD2 (5 bases). V shed 0 bases and J shed 2 bases, with 15 bases lying between them. The V gene's germline CDR1 is LGHNA and CDR2 YNFKEQ. The CDR3 consists of 17 residues. Here the CDR3 reads CASSQEAIGSFTDTQYF. CDR3 nucleotides: TGTGCCAGCAGCCAAGAAGCTATAGGGAGCTTCACAGATACGCAGTATTTT.

The chain uses TRBV19 and TRBJ1-2; D unclear. V dropped 3 bases and J dropped 1 base, with 12 bases sitting between them. The germline CDR1 and CDR2 sequences are LNHDA and SQIVND (reference sequence). The CDR3 has 15 residues. CDR3 sequence (DNA): TGTGCCAGTAGTATTTCCTCGGGAGGTAACTATGGCTACACCTTC. Its translation is CASSISSGGNYGYTF.

This clonotype was observed at least ten times. The genes are TRBV2 and TRBJ2-7; TRBD2 might be the D (6 bases). Trimming shortened V by 7 bases and J by 2 bases, and 18 bases separated the two germline ends. This CDR3 has 15 amino acids. The germline gives CDR1 SNHLY, CDR2 FYNNEI. Written as DNA, the CDR3 is TGTGCCAGCACAGCCCGTGGAGGGGAAGCCTACGAGCAGTACTTC. Its translation: CASTARGGEAYEQYF.

This chain connects TRBV30 to TRBJ2-7; D is unclear. Germline CDR1 is GTSNPN and CDR2 is SVGIG (reference sequence). The V end lost 1 base, the J end lost 2 bases, and 12 bases lay between the germline ends. The CDR3 has 14 residues. The CDR3 sequence: CAWSGEWRAYEQYF. Here the CDR3 DNA reads TGTGCCTGGAGTGGGGAATGGCGAGCCTACGAGCAGTACTTC. Full variable domain (outside the CDR3, taken from reference TRBV30 and TRBJ2-7): SQTIHQWPATLVQPVGSPLSLECTVEGTSNPNLYWYRQAAGRGLQLLFYSVGIGQISSEVPQNLSASRPQDRQFILSSKKLLLSDSGFYLCAWSGEWRAYEQYFGPGTRLTVT.

The gene calls are TRBV19 and TRBJ1-2; 9 nucleotides line up with TRBD1. CDR3 size: 13 residues. Losses at the gene ends were 5 bases for V and 5 bases for J; bases not matched to a gene: 3. CDR1 LNHDA and CDR2 SQIVND come from the germline V gene (reference sequence). This CDR3 is CASSAGTGYGYTF. CDR3 bases: TGTGCCAGTAGTGCCGGGACAGGGTATGGCTACACCTTC.

This clonotype was detected only a few times. The CDR3 region is CASSLGDKQETQYF. CDR3 DNA: TGCGCCAGCAGCTTGGGGGACAAACAAGAGACCCAGTACTTC. The gene calls are TRBV5-1 and TRBJ2-5, with D possibly being TRBD1 (6 bases). From germline, CDR1 is SGHRS and CDR2 YFSETQ. CDR3 length equals 14 residues. V lost 0 bases to trimming and J lost 2 bases, with 8 bases between them.

This clonotype was observed a handful of times. The CDR3: CASSQESWTGRSGEQYF. The CDR3 coding sequence is TGTGCCAGCAGCCAAGAATCATGGACAGGGAGGTCCGGCGAGCAGTACTTC. The chain combines TRBV3-1 with TRBJ2-7; 8 nucleotides match TRBD1. CDR3 length: 17 amino acids. The V segment lost 0 bases and the J segment 6 bases; nucleotides outside the gene matches: 13. Germline lookup yields CDR1 LGHDT and CDR2 YNNKEL (reference sequence).

This clonotype was detected ten times or more. The chain employs TRBV12-3 or TRBV12-4 and TRBJ2-1; 7 bases fit TRBD2. The V segment lost 10 bases and the J segment 2 bases; nucleotides outside the gene matches: 8. CDR3 length: 14 amino acids. The CDR3 nucleotides are TGTGCCACCAACGCGGCGGGGGCCTACAATGAGCAGTTCTTC. Protein sequence: CATNAAGAYNEQFF.

This chain connects TRBV6-6 to TRBJ2-3; D call uncertain. The CDR3 is 12 amino acids. CDR1 is MNHNY, CDR2 SVGAGI, per germline (reference sequence). Trimming removed 8 bases from V and 0 bases from J, with 6 bases in between. The CDR3 nucleotides are TGTGCCAGCGGTCCTAGCACAGATACGCAGTATTTT. It encodes CASGPSTDTQYF.

This clonotype occurred many times. V is TRBV6-5 and J is TRBJ1-1; D not resolved. V was clipped by 0 bases and J by 3 bases, with 11 bases between them. Per the germline V gene, CDR1 is MNHEY and CDR2 is SVGAGI. The CDR3 extends over 15 amino acids. The CDR3 region is CASSYSTAPDTEAFF. The CDR3 DNA reads TGTGCCAGCAGTTACTCAACAGCCCCTGACACTGAAGCTTTCTTT.

This clonotype was seen only a few times. The gene calls are TRBV12-3 or TRBV12-4 and TRBJ1-2, with a possible D match to TRBD1 (6 bases). The CDR3 consists of 14 residues. The ends were cut back, 3 bases at V and 4 bases at J, with 12 bases in the middle. The CDR3 sequence: CASSFWGQGYGYTF. The CDR3 region has the DNA TGTGCCAGCAGTTTCTGGGGGCAGGGCTATGGCTACACCTTC.

Only a few counts were recorded for this clonotype. The genes are TRBV29-1 and TRBJ1-2; no clear D. The CDR3 is 12 residues long. Trimming cost V 4 bases and J 2 bases, with 8 bases left between them. The germline CDR1 and CDR2 sequences are SQVTM and ANQGSEA. CDR3 nucleotide sequence: TGCAGCGTTGGAAGAGAAAACTATGGCTACACCTTC. It encodes CSVGRENYGYTF.

Many counts were recorded for this clonotype. The V and J genes are TRBV29-1 and TRBJ2-7, with D tentatively TRBD1 (5 bases). The CDR3 length is 13 residues. V was pared by 5 bases and J by 0 bases, with 11 bases between. Germline lookup yields CDR1 SQVTM and CDR2 ANQGSEA. The CDR3 DNA reads TGCAGCGTTCTAGAGACAGTCTCCTACGAGCAGTACTTC. This sequence encodes CSVLETVSYEQYF.

This clonotype has only a few counts. The rearrangement links TRBV5-1 to TRBJ2-5, with a tentative D call TRBD1 (5 bases). The CDR3 spans 15 residues. The germline V gene encodes CDR1 SGHRS and CDR2 YFSETQ. With 4 bases removed from V and 4 bases from J, the gap between germline ends came to 17 bases. For the CDR3, the DNA is TGCGCCAGCAGCCCATCGCGCGACAGCTCAGAGACCCAGTACTTC. This encodes CASSPSRDSSETQYF.

Written as DNA, the CDR3 is TGTGCCAGCTCACGCCAGGGGGAATCTGGAAACACCATATATTTT. This gives the protein CASSRQGESGNTIYF. This sequence joins TRBV18 and TRBJ1-3; 7 nucleotides agree with TRBD1. The germline gives CDR1 KGHSH, CDR2 LQKENI. Trimming at V came to 4 bases and at J to 1 base, leaving 4 bases not matched to a gene. CDR3 size: 15 residues. Complete variable domain (other parts from reference TRBV18 and TRBJ1-3): NAGVMQNPRHLVRRRGQEARLRCSPMKGHSHVYWYRQLPEEGLKFMVYLQKENIIDESGMPKERFSAEFPKEGPSILRIQQVVRGDSAAYFCASSRQGESGNTIYFGEGSWLTVV.